The 21 T cell receptor beta chains reported below all come from one sample, sequenced in a study of T-cell reconstitution after alpha-beta-depleted transplantation in children. Unique molecular identifiers were incorporated when the TCRbeta library was constructed. In TCRdb, the PCR reads were re-called with MiXCR into one record per CDR3 protein. Found here are 250,000 to 300,000 distinct CDR3 sequences, around 10% of them singletons; the top ten hold 7.5%. Sequenced here: PBMCs, sampled before TCRalphabeta/CD19-depleted stem cell transplant. These receptors came from a boy under two years old with acute myeloid leukemia, due to receive a stem cell transplant.

The genes are TRBV13 and TRBJ2-1; tentatively, D is TRBD1 or TRBD2 (6 bases each). Germline lookup yields CDR1 PRHDT and CDR2 FYEKMQ (reference sequence). CDR3 length: 15 amino acids. Trimming cost V 2 bases and J 5 bases, with 13 bases left between them. CDR3 nucleotide sequence: TGTGCCAGCAGCTTACGGGGGCTAGTGGACAATGAGCAGTTCTTC. It codes for CASSLRGLVDNEQFF.

This clonotype occurred many times. V and J are TRBV7-2 and TRBJ1-5; 7 bases are a match to TRBD1. The CDR3 covers 16 residues. The germline gives CDR1 SGHTA, CDR2 FQGNSA. V shed 4 bases and J 1 base; nucleotides not matched to a gene: 7. Here the CDR3 DNA reads TGTGCCAGCAGCTCACAGGGGCCGTTGAGCAATCAGCCCCAGCATTTT. Translating it yields CASSSQGPLSNQPQHF.

This clonotype was observed many times. The chain carries TRBV20-1 and TRBJ1-2; D is unresolved. CDR3 length: 13 residues. Germline-derived CDR1 and CDR2 are DFQATT and SNEGSKA (reference sequence). V was clipped by 0 bases and J by 3 bases, with 8 bases between them. DNA of the CDR3: TGCAGTGCTAGAGATCAGGCCTACTATGGCTACACCTTC. It codes for CSARDQAYYGYTF.

This clonotype turned up a few times. The rearrangement uses TRBV30 and TRBJ1-1; TRBD1 matches at 7 bases. V lost 5 bases to trimming and J lost 9 bases; unmatched junction nucleotides: 12. This CDR3 is built from 13 residues. Per germline, CDR1 GTSNPN and CDR2 SVGIG (reference sequence). This CDR3 reads CAWGGQVYGKAFF. CDR3 nucleotides: TGTGCCTGGGGCGGACAGGTGTACGGTAAAGCTTTCTTT.

This clonotype came up many times. The chain uses TRBV27 and TRBJ2-1, with D hard to call. Germline V gives CDR1 MNHEY, CDR2 SMNVEV (reference sequence). CDR3 size: 15 residues. The ends were cut back, 0 bases at V and 4 bases at J, with 10 bases in the middle. CDR3 sequence (DNA): TGTGCCAGCAGTTTATCTGGGGAACTATACAATGAGCAGTTCTTC. The encoded protein is CASSLSGELYNEQFF.

This clonotype was observed at least ten times. The chain carries TRBV7-2 and TRBJ2-3, with D uncertain. CDR3 size: 13 residues. Trimming removed 4 bases from V and 3 bases from J, with 8 bases in between. CDR1 is SGHTA, CDR2 FQGNSA, per germline. The CDR3 spells CASSSLATDTQYF. The DNA for the CDR3 is TGTGCCAGCAGCTCCTTAGCAACAGATACGCAGTATTTT.

CDR3 region: CASTDTVAEQFF. CDR3 in DNA: TGTGCCAGCACCGATACGGTCGCTGAGCAGTTCTTC. The genes are TRBV6-2 or TRBV6-3 and TRBJ2-1; D remains ambiguous. The germline V gene encodes CDR1 MNHEY and CDR2 SVGEGT. Trimming removed 7 bases at V and 9 bases at J, with 13 bases between. The CDR3 loop spans 12 amino acids.

In its sample, this clonotype was seen many times. J is TRBJ2-3 and V is TRBV4-3; TRBD2 agrees at 9 bases. The V segment lost 1 base and the J segment 6 bases; nucleotides outside the gene matches: 17. The germline gives CDR1 LGHNA, CDR2 YSLEER. The CDR3 runs to 19 residues. The CDR3 nucleotides read TGCGCCAGCAGCCAAGTCCCCTGCGCGGGAGGGCCCGACGGGGATACGCAGTATTTT. It translates to CASSQVPCAGGPDGDTQYF.

There are a few counts of this clonotype. The V gene is TRBV12-3 or TRBV12-4, the J gene TRBJ1-3, with D possibly being TRBD1 (5 bases). CDR3 size: 14 residues. V was cut by 8 bases and J by 2 bases, with 13 bases left in between. The chain's CDR3 is CASAKRGTGNTIYF. In DNA form, the CDR3 reads TGTGCCAGCGCTAAGCGGGGGACTGGAAACACCATATATTTT.

In its sample, this clonotype was seen many times. The CDR3 bases are TGTGCCAGCAGTACCTGGCCGGCCAAAAACATTCAGTACTTC. This sequence encodes CASSTWPAKNIQYF. The gene calls are TRBV12-3 or TRBV12-4 and TRBJ2-4; D not certain. The V gene lost 5 bases and the J gene lost 1 base, with 9 bases spanning the gap. The CDR3 contains 14 residues.

This clonotype was counted many times. The chain links TRBV29-1 to TRBJ2-7; D remains unclear. Germline CDR1 is SQVTM and CDR2 is ANQGSEA. The CDR3 extends over 14 amino acids. The V gene lost 1 base and the J gene lost 0 bases, with 10 bases spanning the gap. In nucleotides, the CDR3 is TGCAGCGTTGAAGGGAACCCCAGCTCCTACGAGCAGTACTTC. Amino acid sequence: CSVEGNPSSYEQYF.

This clonotype has a count of ten or more. The J gene is TRBJ1-2, the V gene TRBV7-9; D perhaps matches TRBD1 (6 bases). The ends were cut back, 5 bases at V and 2 bases at J, with 9 bases in the middle. CDR1 is SEHNR, CDR2 FQNEAQ, per germline (reference sequence). The CDR3 is 13 amino acids. The CDR3 spells CASSIGTNYGYTF. The DNA of the CDR3 is TGTGCCAGCAGCATCGGGACAAACTATGGCTACACCTTC.

This clonotype was counted between two and nine times. The DNA for the CDR3 is TGTGCCAGCAGTCCAACAGGGGTATCCACAGATACGCAGTATTTT. Translated, it gives CASSPTGVSTDTQYF. The V and J genes are TRBV6-1 and TRBJ2-3; TRBD1 agrees at 7 bases. The CDR3 contains 15 residues. Looked up from germline, CDR1 is MNHNS and CDR2 is SASEGT. V dropped 5 bases and J dropped 2; count of bases not matched to a gene: 7.

This clonotype turned up a few times. The chain couples TRBV5-1 to TRBJ2-7, with a possible D match to TRBD2 (6 bases). The CDR3 sequence is 13 residues long. Between the trimmed V and J ends, which lost 6 bases and 3 bases, there was a span of 13 bases. CDR1 and CDR2 from the germline V gene are SGHRS and YFSETQ. CDR3 loop: CASTTPGLYEQYF. CDR3 bases: TGCGCCAGCACCACACCGGGACTCTACGAGCAGTACTTC. The full variable domain, completed using reference TRBV5-1 and TRBJ2-7, is KAGVTQTPRYLIKTRGQQVTLSCSPISGHRSVSWYQQTPGQGLQFLFEYFSETQRNKGNFPGRFSGRQFSNSRSEMNVSTLELGDSALYLCASTTPGLYEQYFGPGTRLTVT.

There are many counts of this clonotype. The chain is built from TRBV7-9 and TRBJ2-7; maybe TRBD1 (5 bases). V dropped 4 bases and J dropped 3 bases, with 16 bases sitting between them. CDR3 length equals 15 residues. Germline V gives CDR1 SEHNR, CDR2 FQNEAQ (reference sequence). The CDR3 DNA is TGTGCCAGCAGCTCTAATGGGGCCCAACACTACGAGCAGTACTTC. Protein sequence: CASSSNGAQHYEQYF.

The chain couples TRBV20-1 to TRBJ1-1; D perhaps matches TRBD1 (5 bases). Germline CDR1 reads DFQATT; CDR2 reads SNEGSKA (reference sequence). CDR3 length: 15 residues. Trimming took off 6 bases at V and 4 bases at J, with 21 bases between the two ends. The CDR3 here is CSAPRPQVRGTEAFF. The DNA of the CDR3 is TGCAGTGCGCCTAGACCCCAGGTAAGGGGCACTGAAGCTTTCTTT.

This clonotype was recorded at least ten times. The genes are TRBV28 and TRBJ2-7; 7 nucleotides agree with TRBD1. Trimming removed 6 bases from V and 0 bases from J; junction bases left unmatched: 11. The CDR3 contains 16 residues. CDR1 and CDR2 (germline): MDHEN, SYDVKM. The CDR3 loop reads CASSPRTGQPSYEQYF. DNA for the CDR3: TGTGCCAGCAGCCCCCGGACAGGCCAACCCTCCTACGAGCAGTACTTC.

The chain couples TRBV29-1 to TRBJ1-1; unclear D gene. Germline loops: CDR1 SQVTM, CDR2 ANQGSEA. The V end lost 4 bases, the J end lost 1 base, and 10 bases lay between the germline ends. CDR3 length: 13 residues. The CDR3 DNA sequence: TGCAGCGTTGTGCGGGGAGGGAACACTGAAGCTTTCTTT. Amino acids: CSVVRGGNTEAFF.

This clonotype was seen a few times. V gene TRBV18 combines with J gene TRBJ2-7, with D perhaps assigned TRBD1 or TRBD2 (5 bases each). The CDR3 spans 14 residues. Trimming removed 1 base from V and 4 bases from J, with 11 bases in between. Germline V gene lookup returns CDR1 KGHSH and CDR2 LQKENI. DNA of the CDR3: TGTGCCAGCTCACCACAGGGACGCGGGTACGAGCAGTACTTC. It encodes CASSPQGRGYEQYF.

This clonotype was counted a few times. The junction and the germline gene differ at one end; a read error may be behind it. The chain couples TRBV20-1 to TRBJ1-5, with 9 nucleotides matching TRBD1. CDR3 length equals 17 residues. The germline V gene encodes CDR1 DFQATT and CDR2 SNEGSKA (reference sequence). The CDR3 DNA is TGCTGTGCTAGCCCCGGGACAGGGTATTCGGGCAATCAGCCCCAGCATTTT. It specifies CCASPGTGYSGNQPQHF.

Many counts were recorded for this clonotype. The gene calls are TRBV11-2 and TRBJ1-2; D is unclear. CDR3 length: 14 residues. CDR1 SGHAT and CDR2 FQNNGV come from the germline V gene. V was trimmed by 0 bases and J by 2 bases, leaving 7 bases between them. The CDR3 protein is CASSLEPGNYGYTF. The CDR3 region has the DNA TGTGCCAGCAGCTTAGAACCGGGCAACTATGGCTACACCTTC.